The clone carrying this T cell receptor beta chain has only one observation. The target antigen is unknown. The sample belongs to a study of shared clonotypes between healthy human individuals. This CDR3 comprises 15 residues. Germline assignment: CDR1 SGHTA and CDR2 FQGTGA. The V end lost 1 base, the J end lost 3 bases, and 11 bases lay between the germline ends. Clones were read by immunoSEQ multiplex PCR, and TCRdb kept only the in-frame ones, dropping some. The sample holds 2 million to 3 million clones; approximately 93% are singletons and the top ten take 0.36%. Broader study findings: The sharing of 4% to 5.5% of naive CD4 clonotypes was seen across a handful of donors.

This chain links TRBV7-3 with TRBJ2-3; D possibly corresponds to TRBD2 (5 bases). Sequenced: naive CD4+ T cells from PBMCs. Regarding subset: CD45RA+ positively selected. The sequence was collected from a man younger than 35 in good health. Some clones in this sample may be carry-over from other donors' samples. CDR3 in DNA: TGTGCCAGCAGCTTAATGGCGGGTCAAACAGATACGCAGTATTTT. Translated: CASSLMAGQTDTQYF.